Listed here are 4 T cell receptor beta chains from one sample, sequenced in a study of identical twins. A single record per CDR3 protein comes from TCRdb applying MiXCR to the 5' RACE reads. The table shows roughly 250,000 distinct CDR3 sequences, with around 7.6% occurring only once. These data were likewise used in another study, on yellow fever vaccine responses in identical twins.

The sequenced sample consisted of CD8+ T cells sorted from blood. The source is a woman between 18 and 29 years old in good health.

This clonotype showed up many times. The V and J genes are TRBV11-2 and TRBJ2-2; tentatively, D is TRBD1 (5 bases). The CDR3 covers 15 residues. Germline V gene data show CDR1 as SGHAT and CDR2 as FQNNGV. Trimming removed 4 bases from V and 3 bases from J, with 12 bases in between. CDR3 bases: TGTGCCAGCAGCTCGTGGGGCAGAGACACCGGGGAGCTGTTTTTT. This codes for CASSSWGRDTGELFF.

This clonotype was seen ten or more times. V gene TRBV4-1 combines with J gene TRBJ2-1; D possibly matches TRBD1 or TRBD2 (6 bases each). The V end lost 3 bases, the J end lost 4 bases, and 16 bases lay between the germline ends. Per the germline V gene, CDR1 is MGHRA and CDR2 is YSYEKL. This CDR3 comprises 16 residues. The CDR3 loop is CASSQGGAVAYNEQFF. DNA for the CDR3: TGCGCCAGCAGCCAGGGGGGCGCAGTCGCGTACAATGAGCAGTTCTTC.

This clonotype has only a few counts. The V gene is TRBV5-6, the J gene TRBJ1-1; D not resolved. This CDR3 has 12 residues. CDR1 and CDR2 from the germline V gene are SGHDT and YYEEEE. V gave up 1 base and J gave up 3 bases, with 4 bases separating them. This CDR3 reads CASSLWDTEAFF. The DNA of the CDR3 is TGTGCCAGCAGCTTGTGGGACACTGAAGCTTTCTTT. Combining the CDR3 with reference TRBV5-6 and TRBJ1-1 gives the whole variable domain DAGVTQSPTHLIKTRGQQVTLRCSPKSGHDTVSWYQQALGQGPQFIFQYYEEEERQRGNFPDRFSGHQFPNYSSELNVNALLLGDSALYLCASSLWDTEAFFGQGTRLTVV.

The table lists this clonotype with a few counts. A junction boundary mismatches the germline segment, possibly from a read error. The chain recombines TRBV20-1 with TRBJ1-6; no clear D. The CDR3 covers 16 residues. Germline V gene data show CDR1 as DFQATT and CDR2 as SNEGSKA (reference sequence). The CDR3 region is CCASETDIHGNSPLHF. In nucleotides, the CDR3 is TGCTGTGCTAGCGAGACTGACATCCACGGGAATTCACCCCTCCACTTT.